The entry below describes one T cell receptor beta chain. A much larger clone sits a single nucleotide away, making a read error possible. Germline CDR1 SNHLY, CDR2 FYNNEI. The CDR3 is made up of 14 amino acids. TCRdb fed the reads into MiXCR, producing one record per CDR3 protein. The sample lists 200,000 to 300,000 distinct CDR3 sequences, around 26% occurring once. This sample is drawn from a study of kidney transplant recipient with SARS-CoV-2 infection. The receptor was derived from a male patient in his 30s who had COVID-19 and was a kidney transplant recipient. Among the T cells, some may be from the graft donor. This chain connects TRBV2 to TRBJ2-7, with 8 nucleotides matching TRBD1. Sequencing was performed on a blood sample, taken at baseline and around day 120 from a kidney transplant recipient. CDR3: CASSEWTGTYEQCF. CDR3 in DNA: TGTGCCAGCAGTGAATGGACAGGGACCTACGAGCAGTGCTTC.